A single sample gave rise to the 13 T cell receptor beta chains below, sequenced in a study of control samples from healthy donors and cancer patients (TCRdb year 2020). Library method: the immunoSEQ multiplex PCR assay. Not all clones reach the TCRdb copy of this immuneACCESS table, which keeps in-frame sequences only. Checked studies attribute under half of the gap to unresolved V genes and leave the rest unexplained. Counted in this sample were 79,000 or so clones; roughly nine tenths of them appeared once. 9.5% to 10% of the sample is in the top ten clones. Material for sequencing was PBMCs. The receptors were gathered from a woman aged 45-59 years with colorectal cancer.

A remark on this clone: Just one base apart from a much larger clone, this may be a read error. This chain uses TRBV6-6 with TRBJ1-1; no firm D call. Germline V lookup: CDR1 MNHNY, CDR2 SVGAGI (reference sequence). CDR3 length equals 13 residues. V shed 2 bases and J shed 1 base, with 5 bases lying between them. CDR3 sequence: CASSYQENTEAFF. CDR3 DNA sequence: TGTGCCAGCAGTTACCAGGAGAACACTGAAGCTTTCTTT.

The chain links TRBV6-5 to TRBJ1-4; D gene ambiguous. Germline values: CDR1 MNHEY, CDR2 SVGAGI. V was clipped by 8 bases and J by 0 bases, with 10 bases between them. The CDR3 is made up of 14 amino acids. CDR3 residues: CASRVTATNEKLFF. CDR3 sequence (DNA): TGTGCCAGCCGGGTAACGGCAACTAATGAAAAACTGTTTTTT.

The chain couples TRBV24-1 to TRBJ1-1; D may be TRBD1 (5 bases). The V end lost 3 bases, the J end lost 10 bases, and 11 bases lay between the germline ends. Germline V gene data show CDR1 as KGHDR and CDR2 as SFDVKD. There are 12 residues in the CDR3. The CDR3 DNA reads as TGTGCCACCAGTGATGAGGGGTCGGCAGCTTTCTTT. This encodes CATSDEGSAAFF.

Of note for this clone: The same CDR3 also results from other DNA sequences found in this sample. This CDR3 reads CASTPTDRGLNEAFF. DNA for the CDR3: TGTGCCAGCACCCCAACGGACAGGGGGCTTAATGAAGCTTTCTTT. The chain links TRBV6-2 or TRBV6-3 to TRBJ1-1; TRBD1 matches at 11 bases. From germline, CDR1 is MNHEY and CDR2 SVGEGT. V lost 7 bases to trimming and J lost 7 bases; unmatched junction nucleotides: 11. The CDR3 length is 15 residues.

This rearrangement joins TRBV2 to TRBJ1-1; weak D call: TRBD1 (5 bases). Trimming removed 5 bases from V and 1 base from J, with 14 bases in between. Germline V gene data show CDR1 as SNHLY and CDR2 as FYNNEI. CDR3 length: 15 residues. The CDR3 DNA is TGTGCCAGCAGTTCGAAGTCGAGGGGGAACACTGAAGCTTTCTTT. Its translation: CASSSKSRGNTEAFF.

The chain combines TRBV19 with TRBJ2-5; a possible D gene is TRBD2 (6 bases). Germline CDR1 and CDR2: LNHDA and SQIVND (reference sequence). Deletions cut 6 bases from V and 3 bases from J, with 11 bases between. The CDR3 sequence is 13 residues long. CDR3 protein: CASRGTGEETQYF. For the CDR3, the DNA is TGTGCCAGTAGGGGGACGGGAGAAGAGACCCAGTACTTC. The full variable domain, with the rest looked up from reference TRBV19 and TRBJ2-5, is DGGITQSPKYLFRKEGQNVTLSCEQNLNHDAMYWYRQDPGQGLRLIYYSQIVNDFQKGDIAEGYSVSREKKESFPLTVTSAQKNPTAFYLCASRGTGEETQYFGPGTRLLVL.

This sequence joins TRBV7-2 and TRBJ1-2, with D uncertain. Germline V CDR1 and CDR2: SGHTA, FQGNSA. The CDR3 covers 12 residues. Trimming took 4 bases from V and 5 from J, leaving 8 bases between them. The CDR3 nucleotides read TGTGCCAGCAGCTCAGATCTATATGGCTACACCTTC. Translated, it gives CASSSDLYGYTF.

This clone was seen a single time. Other DNA sequences in this sample translate to the same CDR3. The gene calls are TRBV20-1 and TRBJ2-5; D is unresolved. V was pared by 1 base and J by 4 bases, with 4 bases between. CDR1 and CDR2 (germline): DFQATT, SNEGSKA (reference sequence). The length of the CDR3 is 11 residues. The CDR3 sequence: CSARVGETQYF. The CDR3 nucleotides read TGCAGTGCTAGAGTAGGAGAGACCCAGTACTTC.

This rearrangement joins TRBV6-5 to TRBJ1-1, with D perhaps matching TRBD1 (6 bases). The CDR3 spans 15 residues. In germline, CDR1 is MNHEY, CDR2 SVGAGI. V was trimmed by 5 bases and J by 4 bases, leaving 17 bases between them. CDR3 region: CASSRFGGVGTEAFF. CDR3 nucleotide sequence: TGTGCCAGCAGTCGTTTTGGGGGCGTCGGCACTGAAGCTTTCTTT.

The gene calls are TRBV27 and TRBJ1-6; D not certain. The CDR3 is 13 amino acids. The germline gives CDR1 MNHEY, CDR2 SMNVEV (reference sequence). V shed 4 bases and J shed 0 bases, with 1 base lying between them. CDR3: CASSYSYNSPLHF. The CDR3 nucleotides read TGTGCCAGCAGTTACTCCTATAATTCACCCCTCCACTTT.

This chain connects TRBV3-1 (or the pseudogene TRBV3-2) to TRBJ1-3; D remains ambiguous. CDR1 and CDR2 from the germline V gene are LGHDT and YNNKEL (reference sequence). The germline V and J ends were trimmed by 1 base and 6 bases, with 7 bases remaining between them. This CDR3 is 13 amino acids long. The DNA of the CDR3 is TGTGCCAGCAGCCAAGTTAGGGTAAACACCATATATTTT. This codes for CASSQVRVNTIYF.

The rearrangement links TRBV6-4 to TRBJ1-1; TRBD1 aligns across 10 bases. Per the germline V gene, CDR1 is MRHNA and CDR2 is SNTAGT. With 10 bases clipped from V and 1 base from J, the junction kept 9 bases outside the gene matches. This CDR3 region has 15 residues. The CDR3 sequence is CATSLTGGSNTEAFF. CDR3 coding DNA: TGTGCCACCTCCCTGACAGGGGGCTCGAACACTGAAGCTTTCTTT.

The rearrangement uses TRBV28 and TRBJ1-5; D may be TRBD1 (6 bases). The CDR3 spans 13 residues. V was shortened by 6 bases and J by 6 bases, with 12 bases between the two germline ends. Germline lookup yields CDR1 MDHEN and CDR2 SYDVKM. CDR3 DNA: TGTGCCAGCAGAGGGGGTTTGGGTCAGCCCCAGCATTTT. It codes for CASRGGLGQPQHF.